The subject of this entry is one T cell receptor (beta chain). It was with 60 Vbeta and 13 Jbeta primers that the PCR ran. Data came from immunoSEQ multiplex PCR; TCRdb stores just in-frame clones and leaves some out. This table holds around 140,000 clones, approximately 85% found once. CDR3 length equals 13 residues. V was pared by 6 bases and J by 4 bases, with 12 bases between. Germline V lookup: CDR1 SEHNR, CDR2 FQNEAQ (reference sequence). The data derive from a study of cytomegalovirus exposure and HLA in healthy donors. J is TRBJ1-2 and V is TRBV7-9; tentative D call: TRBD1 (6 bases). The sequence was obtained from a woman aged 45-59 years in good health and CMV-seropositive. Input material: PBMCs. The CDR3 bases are TGTGCCAGCAGACCAGGGGCCCTCTATGGCTACACCTTC. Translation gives CASRPGALYGYTF.